The 10 T cell receptor beta chains presented below share a single source sample, sequenced in a study of human T cells and chemical hapten exposure. TCRdb called the RACE reads again in MiXCR, with one record for every CDR3 protein. The data contain about 39,000 distinct CDR3 sequences, about 12% of them singletons. As to time point: patch test 3, about 24 weeks after DPC sensitization. Specified treatment: therapeutic diphenylcyclopropenone sensitization with weekly scalp DPC. The template was total RNA from unfractionated whole blood. This sample comprised whole blood, obtained in connection with sensitization to the hapten diphenylcyclopropenone (DPC). Source of these receptors: a middle-aged woman with alopecia areata. Some clones in this sample may be carry-over from other donors' samples.

This clonotype has just a few counts. This rearrangement joins TRBV2 to TRBJ1-5; D might be TRBD1 (6 bases). Germline CDR1 is SNHLY and CDR2 is FYNNEI. V was pared by 3 bases and J by 6 bases, with 9 bases between. CDR3 length: 13 residues. CDR3: CASSDRGSQPQHF. The CDR3 nucleotides read TGTGCCAGCAGTGACAGGGGAAGTCAGCCCCAGCATTTT.

The DNA for the CDR3 is TGTGCCAGCACCAGGGGGCAGAGTTACTACGAGCAGTACTTC. Translated, it gives CASTRGQSYYEQYF. The rearrangement uses TRBV7-8 and TRBJ2-7; TRBD1 aligns across 8 bases. CDR3 length equals 14 residues. Per germline, CDR1 SGHVS and CDR2 FQNEAQ. Losses at the gene ends were 7 bases for V and 3 bases for J; bases not matched to a gene: 8.

This clonotype was detected ten times or more. This rearrangement joins TRBV7-6 to TRBJ2-7, with D possibly TRBD2 on 6 matching bases. The CDR3 runs to 15 residues. Germline CDR1 and CDR2: SGHVS and FNYEAQ. Trimming left V 5 bases short and J 0 bases short, with 14 bases between. This CDR3 reads CASSQEPGSSYEQYF. The CDR3 bases are TGTGCCAGCAGCCAAGAGCCCGGGAGCTCCTACGAGCAGTACTTC.

A few counts support this clonotype. The rearrangement uses TRBV28 and TRBJ2-5; D is unclear. Germline CDR1 reads MDHEN; CDR2 reads SYDVKM. Trimming stripped 2 bases from V and 7 bases from J, with 11 bases between. The CDR3 length is 13 residues. The CDR3 bases are TGTGCCAGCAGTTTAAACACAATCGGGACCCAGTACTTC. As protein: CASSLNTIGTQYF.

This clonotype was seen repeatedly, ten times or more. The CDR3 nucleotides read TGTGCCAGCAGTTACAACCACGGACTAGCGGGAGAGCTAGCCAAAAACATTCAGTACTTC. Protein: CASSYNHGLAGELAKNIQYF. This chain links TRBV6-6 with TRBJ2-4; TRBD2 matches at 13 bases. Looked up from germline, CDR1 is MNHNY and CDR2 is SVGAGI (reference sequence). CDR3 length equals 20 residues. Trimming cost V 2 bases and J 0 bases; bases outside gene matches: 10.

V gene TRBV5-1 combines with J gene TRBJ2-5; D unresolved. The CDR3 is 14 residues long. Trimming left V 3 bases short and J 2 bases short, with 11 bases between. Germline V lookup: CDR1 SGHRS, CDR2 YFSETQ. The CDR3 spells CASSSGSLQETQYF. The DNA of the CDR3 is TGCGCCAGCAGCTCCGGCAGCCTTCAAGAGACCCAGTACTTC.

The gene calls are TRBV20-1 and TRBJ2-7; D remains unclear. The V end was cut by 5 bases, the J end by 4 bases, with 15 bases between. The germline gives CDR1 DFQATT, CDR2 SNEGSKA (reference sequence). CDR3 length equals 13 residues. CDR3 amino acids: CSADQIYRYEQYF. CDR3 coding DNA: TGCAGTGCTGATCAGATTTATAGATACGAGCAGTACTTC.

This clonotype was seen many times. The V call is TRBV12-3 or TRBV12-4, the J call TRBJ1-1; D gene uncertain. The CDR3 sequence is 12 residues long. Between the trimmed V and J ends, which lost 4 bases and 1 base, there was a span of 4 bases. The CDR3 sequence: CASSSENTEAFF. For the CDR3, the DNA is TGTGCCAGCAGTTCGGAGAACACTGAAGCTTTCTTT.

There are many counts of this clonotype. This rearrangement joins TRBV18 to TRBJ2-1; 7 bases are shared with TRBD2. Germline V lookup: CDR1 KGHSH, CDR2 LQKENI. CDR3 length equals 15 residues. V gave up 1 base and J gave up 1 base; unmatched junction bases: 1. For the CDR3, the DNA is TGTGCCAGCTCACCACGGGAGGGGTCCTACAATGAGCAGTTCTTC. Amino acids: CASSPREGSYNEQFF.

This clonotype was counted between two and nine times. The genes are TRBV7-7 and TRBJ2-3, with TRBD2 matching 15 bases. V dropped 5 bases and J dropped 8; count of bases not matched to a gene: 8. The germline gives CDR1 SSHAT, CDR2 FNYEAQ (reference sequence). The CDR3 runs 16 residues. CDR3: CASSLGTSGGSGTQYF. Written as DNA, the CDR3 is TGTGCCAGCAGCCTCGGGACTAGCGGGGGGTCTGGTACGCAGTATTTT.